Sequencing of this T cell receptor beta chain was carried out in a study of blood T cell repertoires in COVID-19. Study-wide background: Specimens from acute and convalescent COVID-19 originated in the United States, Italy and Spain.

CDR3 size: 17 residues. From germline, CDR1 is MNHEY and CDR2 SMNVEV (reference sequence). V shed 0 bases, J shed 5 bases, and the junction held 10 bases outside the gene matches. The data were produced by immunoSEQ multiplex PCR, yet TCRdb's version contains in-frame clones alone and is incomplete. The sample holds 300,000 to 350,000 clones, more than 85% seen once. Ages ranged from about 18 to 90 years, with residence in 24 US areas. Participant-reported clinical history was the basis for cohort assignment. Cohort 3 recovered donors had two negative PCRs, clearance, or symptom resolution. Sequencing was carried out using PBMCs or T cells enriched from blood (not recorded which). V is TRBV27 and J is TRBJ2-7; 10 nucleotides align to TRBD1. This TCR derives from a woman aged 25 to 39 who had recovered from COVID-19. The DNA for the CDR3 is TGTGCCAGCAGTTTATCGAGGTCGACAGGGGGCAGCAACGAGCAGTACTTC. This encodes CASSLSRSTGGSNEQYF.